The clone carrying this T cell receptor (beta chain) was seen only once. What it binds is not known. The data originate from a study of T cells after yellow fever vaccination. Germline lookup yields CDR1 MNHEY and CDR2 SVGAGI. This CDR3 has 13 amino acids. Trimming removed 5 bases from V and 2 bases from J, with 8 bases in between. Study outcomes and limitations: Researchers noted that a small share of clonotypes showed up in both CD4 and CD8 compartments.

TCRdb used MiXCR to reprocess the 5' RACE reads, holding one entry per CDR3 protein. Of 350,000 to 550,000 distinct CDR3 sequences listed, roughly a sixth are singletons. Source: PBMCs, taken before the yellow fever booster vaccination. This chain joins TRBV6-5 and TRBJ2-3, with D possibly TRBD1 on 5 matching bases. The receptor's source is a man aged 18-30 years who received the YFV17D yellow fever vaccine. The CDR3 region has the DNA TGTGCCAGCAGTCGACAGTTCACAGATACGCAGTATTTT. This encodes CASSRQFTDTQYF.